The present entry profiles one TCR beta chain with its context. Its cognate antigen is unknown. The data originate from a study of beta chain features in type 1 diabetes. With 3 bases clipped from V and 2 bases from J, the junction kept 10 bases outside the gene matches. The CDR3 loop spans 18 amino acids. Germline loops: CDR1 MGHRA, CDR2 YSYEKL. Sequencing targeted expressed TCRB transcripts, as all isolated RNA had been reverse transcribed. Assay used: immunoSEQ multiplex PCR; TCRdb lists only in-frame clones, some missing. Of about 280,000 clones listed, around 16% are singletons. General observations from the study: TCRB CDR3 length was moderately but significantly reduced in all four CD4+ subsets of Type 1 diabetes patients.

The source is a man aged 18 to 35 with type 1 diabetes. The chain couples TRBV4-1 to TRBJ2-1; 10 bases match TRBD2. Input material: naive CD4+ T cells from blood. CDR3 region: CASSHLGLAGVAYNEQFF. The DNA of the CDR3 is TGCGCCAGCAGCCATCTTGGGCTAGCGGGAGTCGCCTACAATGAGCAGTTCTTC.